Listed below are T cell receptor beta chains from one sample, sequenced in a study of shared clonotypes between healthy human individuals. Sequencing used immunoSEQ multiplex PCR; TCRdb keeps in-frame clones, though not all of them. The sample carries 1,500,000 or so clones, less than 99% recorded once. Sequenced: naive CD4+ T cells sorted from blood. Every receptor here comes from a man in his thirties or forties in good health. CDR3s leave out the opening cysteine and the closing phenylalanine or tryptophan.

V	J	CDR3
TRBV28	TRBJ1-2	ASSQNRRDHYGYT
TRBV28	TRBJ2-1	ASNQGLAGWNEQF
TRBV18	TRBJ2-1	ASSPIKLAGYNEQF
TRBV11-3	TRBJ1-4	ASPRQGGGGRYSEKLF
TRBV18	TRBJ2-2	ASSPLQGDTGELF
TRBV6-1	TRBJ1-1	ASTPPRALTAF
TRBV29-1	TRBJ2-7	SAGGGRFPREQY
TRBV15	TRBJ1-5	ATSRLGEGDQPQH
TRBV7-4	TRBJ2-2	ASSLFGTSGTGELF
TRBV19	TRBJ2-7	ARQHRATDYEQY
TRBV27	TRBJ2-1	ASQTSGTNNEQF
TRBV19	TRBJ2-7	ASSGPGQASYEQY
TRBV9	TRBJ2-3	ASSSGPGTDTQY
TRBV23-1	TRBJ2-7	ASSLQGVHEQY
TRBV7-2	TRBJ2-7	ASSLGTWTGALEQY
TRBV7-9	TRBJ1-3	ASSPGPLMRDGTIY
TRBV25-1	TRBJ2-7	ASSIIGVRPYEQY
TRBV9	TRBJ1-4	ASSVREGGSEKLF
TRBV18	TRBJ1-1	ASSLSTGGPEAF
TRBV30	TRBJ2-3	AWRPSGSYPDTQY
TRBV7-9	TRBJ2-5	ASSSGREAQETQY
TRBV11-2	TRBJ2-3	ASSETSGHSHTQY
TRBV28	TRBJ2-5	ASTGRETQY
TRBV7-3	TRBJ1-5	ASSFGTGPGSNQPQH
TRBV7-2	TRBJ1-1	ASSLVAIVGNTEAF
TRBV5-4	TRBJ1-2	ASSSLERMRRDYGYT
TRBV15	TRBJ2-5	ATSRGVAQGQGETQY
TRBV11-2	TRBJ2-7	ASSLDIAVYSYEQY
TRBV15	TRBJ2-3	ATSREGRAGTDTQY
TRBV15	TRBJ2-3	ATTRVGAGTDTQY
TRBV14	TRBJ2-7	ASSQVRNYEQY
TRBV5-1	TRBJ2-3	ASFEAPTSTDTQY
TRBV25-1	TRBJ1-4	ASSLRIGDEKLF
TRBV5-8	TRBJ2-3	ASSLGALLTDTQY
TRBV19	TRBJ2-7	ASSITLAGDLEQY
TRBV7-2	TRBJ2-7	ASSFPGQGFYEQY
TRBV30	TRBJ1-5	AWSPLLSNQPQH
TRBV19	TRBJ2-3	ASSTRGPDTQY
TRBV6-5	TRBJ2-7	ATQGGTHSSYEQY
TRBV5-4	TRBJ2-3	ASSSQGRHTQY
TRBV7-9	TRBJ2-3	ASSLSSWEKDTQY
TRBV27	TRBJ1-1	ASSLLYTNTEAF
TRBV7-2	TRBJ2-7	ASRFAGTVGYEQY
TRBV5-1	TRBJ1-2	ASSLELTDGYT
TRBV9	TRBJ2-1	ASSSSGSSYNEQF
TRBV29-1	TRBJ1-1	SAQDSLNTEAF
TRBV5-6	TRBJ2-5	ASSLSNGRTQY
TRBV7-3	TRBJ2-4	ASSRDPSSGKNIQY
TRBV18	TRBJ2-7	ASSSGTGDYEQY
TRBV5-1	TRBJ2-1	ALPRGRPDEQF
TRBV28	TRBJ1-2	ATQTGKVEGYT
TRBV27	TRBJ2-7	ASSLTESYEQY
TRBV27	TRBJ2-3	ASRFSGRATDTQY
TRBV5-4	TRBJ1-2	ASSLPPGQEPYGYT